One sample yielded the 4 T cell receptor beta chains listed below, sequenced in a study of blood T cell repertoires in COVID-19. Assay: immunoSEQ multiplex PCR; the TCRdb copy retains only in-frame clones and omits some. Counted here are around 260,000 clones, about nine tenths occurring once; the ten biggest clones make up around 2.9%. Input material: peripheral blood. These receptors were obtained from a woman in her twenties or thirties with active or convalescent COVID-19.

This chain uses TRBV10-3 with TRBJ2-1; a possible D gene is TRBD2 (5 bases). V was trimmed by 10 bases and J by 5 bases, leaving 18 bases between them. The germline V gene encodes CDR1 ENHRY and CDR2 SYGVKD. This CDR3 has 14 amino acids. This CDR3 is CATGTNPGNNEQFF. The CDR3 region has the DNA TGTGCCACAGGAACCAACCCGGGAAACAATGAGCAGTTCTTC.

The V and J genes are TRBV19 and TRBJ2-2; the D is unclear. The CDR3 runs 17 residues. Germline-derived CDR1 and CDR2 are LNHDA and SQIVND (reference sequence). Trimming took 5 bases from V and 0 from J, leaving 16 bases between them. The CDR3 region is CASSPHYDAANTGELFF. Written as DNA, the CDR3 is TGTGCCAGTAGTCCCCACTACGATGCCGCGAACACCGGGGAGCTGTTTTTT.

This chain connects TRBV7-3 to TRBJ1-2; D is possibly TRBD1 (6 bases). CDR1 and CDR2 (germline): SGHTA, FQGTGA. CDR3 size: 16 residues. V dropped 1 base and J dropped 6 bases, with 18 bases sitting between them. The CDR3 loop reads CASSLNRARSIDGYTF. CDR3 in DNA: TGTGCCAGCAGCTTAAACAGGGCCCGGAGTATAGATGGCTACACCTTC.

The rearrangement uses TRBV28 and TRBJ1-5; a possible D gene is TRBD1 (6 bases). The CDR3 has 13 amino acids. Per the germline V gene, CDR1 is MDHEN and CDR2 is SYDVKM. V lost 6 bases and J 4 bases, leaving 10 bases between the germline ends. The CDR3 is CASSMTGNQPQHF. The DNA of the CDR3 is TGTGCCAGCAGCATGACAGGTAATCAGCCCCAGCATTTT.